The rows below give T cell receptor beta chains drawn from one sample of a study of cytomegalovirus exposure and HLA in healthy donors. Here immunoSEQ multiplex PCR was the method, and the copy in TCRdb shows in-frame clones only, minus some. The profile shows some 84,000 clones, about three quarters of them singletons. What was sequenced was PBMCs. These receptors originate from a male donor in good health and CMV-seropositive. CDR3s include the opening cysteine and the closing phenylalanine or tryptophan. The D gene is left open where the match is weak. A clone size is listed for some rows: how often the clone was seen (once, few, many), or a class if it is expanded.

V: TRBV11-3
D: TRBD2
J: TRBJ2-2
size: NA
length: 16
CDR3: CASSFGVSGSAGELFF
DNA: TGTGCCAGCAGCTTCGGGGTTAGCGGGAGCGCCGGGGAGCTGTTTTTT

V: TRBV27
D: TRBD1
J: TRBJ2-7
size: NA
length: 15
CDR3: CASSLGTGGGWEQYF
DNA: TGTGCCAGCAGTTTAGGGACAGGGGGAGGGTGGGAGCAGTACTTC

V: TRBV6-1
D: NA
J: TRBJ1-4
size: NA
length: 14
CDR3: CASRIQLRGEKLFF
DNA: TGTGCCAGCAGGATCCAGCTAAGGGGCGAAAAACTGTTTTTT

V: TRBV7-9
D: TRBD2
J: TRBJ2-1
size: once
length: 18
CDR3: CASRLGLAGVPSYNEQFF
DNA: TGTGCCAGCAGATTAGGACTAGCGGGAGTTCCCTCCTACAATGAGCAGTTCTTC

V: TRBV27
D: TRBD1
J: TRBJ1-2
size: few
length: 15
CDR3: CASSSAGQPNYGYTF
DNA: TGTGCCAGCAGTTCGGCGGGACAGCCTAACTATGGCTACACCTTC

V: TRBV6-1
D: NA
J: TRBJ2-7
size: NA
length: 11
CDR3: CASSSLYEQYF
DNA: TGTGCCAGCAGTTCGCTATACGAGCAGTACTTC

V: TRBV5-6
D: NA
J: TRBJ2-5
size: few
length: 15
CDR3: CASSLGRFTQETQYF
DNA: TGTGCCAGCAGCTTGGGTCGATTTACACAAGAGACCCAGTACTTC

V: TRBV6-6
D: NA
J: TRBJ2-2
size: once
length: 14
CDR3: CASSGRISPGELFF
DNA: TGTGCCAGCAGTGGCCGTATTTCGCCCGGGGAGCTGTTTTTT

V: TRBV7-6
D: NA
J: TRBJ2-7
size: NA
length: 15
CDR3: CASSLEEGFTYEQYF
DNA: TGTGCCAGCAGCTTAGAGGAGGGGTTCACCTACGAGCAGTACTTC

V: TRBV2
D: TRBD1
J: TRBJ1-2
size: NA
length: 14
CDR3: CASSEGQGLYGYTF
DNA: TGTGCCAGCAGTGAGGGACAGGGGCTCTATGGCTACACCTTC

V: TRBV9
D: NA
J: TRBJ2-2
size: NA
length: 13
CDR3: CASSVGQTGELFF
DNA: TGTGCCAGCAGCGTAGGACAAACCGGGGAGCTGTTTTTT

V: TRBV18
D: TRBD2
J: TRBJ2-2
size: NA
length: 16
CDR3: CASSPTSGSVTGELFF
DNA: TGTGCCAGCTCACCTACTAGCGGGAGCGTCACCGGGGAGCTGTTTTTT

V: TRBV29-1
D: TRBD2
J: TRBJ2-3
size: NA
length: 17
CDR3: CSVAAAGTSLVPDTQYF
DNA: TGCAGCGTTGCTGCCGCAGGGACTAGTCTGGTTCCGGATACGCAGTATTTT

V: TRBV5-6
D: NA
J: TRBJ1-2
size: once
length: 12
CDR3: CASSDGSHGYTF
DNA: TGTGCCAGCAGCGATGGGAGTCACGGCTACACCTTC

V: TRBV9
D: TRBD2
J: TRBJ2-3
size: NA
length: 16
CDR3: CASSPARELNTDTQYF
DNA: TGTGCCAGCAGCCCTGCGCGGGAGCTTAACACAGATACGCAGTATTTT

V: TRBV29-1
D: NA
J: TRBJ2-3
size: NA
length: 13
CDR3: CSVRGGGVDTQYF
DNA: TGCAGCGTTAGAGGGGGAGGGGTAGATACGCAGTATTTT

V: TRBV11-2
D: TRBD2
J: TRBJ2-2
size: NA
length: 15
CDR3: CASSLLAGVTGELFF
DNA: TGTGCCAGCAGCTTGCTAGCGGGAGTTACCGGGGAGCTGTTTTTT

V: TRBV4-3
D: NA
J: TRBJ2-1
size: few
length: 15
CDR3: CASSQDAGGGGEQFF
DNA: TGCGCCAGCAGCCAAGATGCAGGGGGCGGGGGTGAGCAGTTCTTC

V: TRBV7-8
D: TRBD2
J: TRBJ2-7
size: NA
length: 12
CDR3: CASRGEGYEQYF
DNA: TGTGCCAGCAGGGGGGAGGGATACGAGCAGTACTTC

V: TRBV4-1
D: NA
J: TRBJ1-2
size: few
length: 15
CDR3: CASSPAGATGYGYTF
DNA: TGCGCCAGCAGCCCGGCAGGGGCTACTGGGTATGGCTACACCTTC

V: TRBV7-2
D: TRBD1
J: TRBJ2-4
size: once
length: 17
CDR3: CASSLGTGQGAKNIQYF
DNA: TGTGCCAGCAGCTTAGGGACGGGACAGGGGGCCAAAAACATTCAGTACTTC

V: TRBV11-2
D: TRBD2
J: TRBJ2-7
size: many
length: 17
CDR3: CASSLNLAGAGSYEQYF
DNA: TGTGCCAGCAGCTTAAATCTAGCGGGAGCCGGATCCTACGAGCAGTACTTC

V: TRBV29-1
D: NA
J: TRBJ2-3
size: once
length: 13
CDR3: CSVQLASTDTQYF
DNA: TGCAGCGTTCAACTCGCAAGCACAGATACGCAGTATTTT

V: TRBV15
D: TRBD2
J: TRBJ2-5
size: NA
length: 15
CDR3: CATSREGTIFETQYF
DNA: TGTGCCACCAGCAGAGAGGGGACTATTTTCGAGACCCAGTACTTC

V: TRBV9
D: NA
J: TRBJ1-3
size: NA
length: 14
CDR3: CASSVTDSGNTIYF
DNA: TGTGCCAGCAGCGTAACGGACAGTGGAAACACCATATATTTT

V: TRBV2
D: NA
J: TRBJ1-5
size: NA
length: 15
CDR3: CASSIDRYSNQPQHF
DNA: TGTGCCAGCAGTATAGACAGATACAGCAATCAGCCCCAGCATTTT

V: TRBV10-1
D: NA
J: TRBJ2-7
size: few
length: 16
CDR3: CASSGKDTVPPGFEFF
DNA: TGCGCCAGCAGTGGGAAGGACACCGTACCCCCGGGTTTCGAATTCTTC

V: TRBV6-1
D: TRBD2
J: TRBJ2-1
size: NA
length: 15
CDR3: CASNSLRGLAGEQFF
DNA: TGTGCCAGCAATTCCCTGAGGGGACTAGCGGGAGAGCAGTTCTTC

V: TRBV19
D: NA
J: TRBJ2-3
size: NA
length: 15
CDR3: CASKNRVTSTDTQYF
DNA: TGTGCCAGTAAAAACAGGGTGACTAGCACAGATACGCAGTATTTT

V: TRBV11-1
D: TRBD1
J: TRBJ1-1
size: few
length: 15
CDR3: CASSLVRDRGTEAFF
DNA: TGTGCCAGCAGCTTAGTCCGGGACAGGGGTACTGAAGCTTTCTTT

V: TRBV23-1
D: NA
J: TRBJ2-2
size: once
length: 20
CDR3: CASSQSEFSTGSLRTGELFF
DNA: TGCGCCAGCAGTCAATCGGAGTTCTCGACGGGGAGCCTTCGCACCGGGGAGCTGTTTTTT

V: TRBV7-2
D: NA
J: TRBJ2-3
size: NA
length: 15
CDR3: CASSLEGASTDTQYF
DNA: TGTGCCAGCAGCTTAGAAGGGGCCAGCACAGATACGCAGTATTTT

V: TRBV16
D: NA
J: TRBJ2-5
size: NA
length: 14
CDR3: CASSQLGHEETQYF
DNA: TGTGCCAGCAGCCAGCTCGGACATGAAGAGACCCAGTACTTC

V: TRBV6-5
D: NA
J: TRBJ1-1
size: NA
length: 13
CDR3: CASSGNRNTEAFF
DNA: TGTGCCAGCAGTGGTAATAGGAACACTGAAGCTTTCTTT

V: TRBV29-1
D: TRBD2
J: TRBJ2-4
size: NA
length: 14
CDR3: CSGVGAGGKNIQYF
DNA: TGCAGCGGGGTTGGAGCGGGGGGCAAAAACATTCAGTACTTC

V: TRBV14
D: NA
J: TRBJ2-1
size: NA
length: 11
CDR3: CASSRINEQFF
DNA: TGTGCCAGCAGTAGAATCAATGAGCAGTTCTTC

V: TRBV7-2
D: NA
J: TRBJ1-1
size: NA
length: 13
CDR3: CASSIQENTEAFF
DNA: TGTGCCAGCAGCATCCAGGAGAACACTGAAGCTTTCTTT

V: TRBV7-8
D: TRBD1
J: TRBJ2-7
size: NA
length: 12
CDR3: CASSSGQGKQYF
DNA: TGTGCCAGCAGCTCGGGACAGGGCAAGCAGTACTTC

V: TRBV28
D: NA
J: TRBJ1-2
size: NA
length: 12
CDR3: CASSLPQKGYTF
DNA: TGTGCCAGCAGTCTCCCCCAGAAGGGCTACACCTTC

V: TRBV5-1
D: NA
J: TRBJ1-1
size: few
length: 13
CDR3: CASRGVGPTEAFF
DNA: TGCGCCAGCAGGGGAGTCGGACCCACTGAAGCTTTCTTT

V: TRBV30
D: TRBD2
J: TRBJ2-1
size: NA
length: 20
CDR3: CAGLQAKPRTSGSYYNEQFF
DNA: TGTGCCGGGCTGCAAGCAAAACCCCGGACTAGCGGATCGTACTACAATGAGCAGTTCTTC

V: TRBV19
D: TRBD1
J: TRBJ2-7
size: NA
length: 14
CDR3: CASSIAGQVAEQYF
DNA: TGTGCCAGTAGTATAGCGGGACAGGTTGCCGAGCAGTACTTC